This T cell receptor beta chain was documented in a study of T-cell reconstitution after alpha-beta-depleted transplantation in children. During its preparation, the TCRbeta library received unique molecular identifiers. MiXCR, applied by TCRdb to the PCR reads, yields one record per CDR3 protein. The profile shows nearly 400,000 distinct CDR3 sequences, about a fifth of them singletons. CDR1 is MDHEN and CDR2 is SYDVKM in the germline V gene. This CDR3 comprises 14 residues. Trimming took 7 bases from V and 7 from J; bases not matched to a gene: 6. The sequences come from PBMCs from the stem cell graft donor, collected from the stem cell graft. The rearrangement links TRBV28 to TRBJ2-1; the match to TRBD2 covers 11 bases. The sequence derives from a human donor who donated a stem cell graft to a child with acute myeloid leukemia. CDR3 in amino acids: CASTIAGGNNEQFF. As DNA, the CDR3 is TGTGCCAGCACTATAGCGGGAGGGAATAATGAGCAGTTCTTC.